Below are 19 T cell receptor beta chains sequenced from a single sample in a study of blood T cell repertoires in COVID-19. Data came from immunoSEQ multiplex PCR; TCRdb stores just in-frame clones and leaves some out. The sample has about 140,000 clones, 70% to 90% seen once. The sample taken for sequencing was peripheral blood. Receptors originate from a man aged 50-60 years with acute or convalescent COVID-19.

The chain employs TRBV24-1 and TRBJ1-5; 9 positions agree with TRBD1. CDR1 and CDR2 (germline): KGHDR, SFDVKD. The CDR3 runs to 15 residues. V lost 5 bases, J lost 5 bases, and 6 bases stayed unmatched. The CDR3 coding sequence is TGTGCCACCAGTGCCGCCGGGACAGGGTATCAGCCCCAGCATTTT. It codes for CATSAAGTGYQPQHF.

V gene TRBV6-6 combines with J gene TRBJ1-1; D is unclear. The germline CDR1 and CDR2 sequences are MNHNY and SVGAGI (reference sequence). The CDR3 consists of 14 residues. V shed 3 bases and J shed 5 bases, with 13 bases lying between them. This chain's CDR3 is CASSYGGSVTEAFF. CDR3 bases: TGTGCCAGCAGTTATGGCGGTTCCGTTACTGAAGCTTTCTTT.

This clone appeared once. This rearrangement joins TRBV15 to TRBJ2-1; 8 nucleotides align to TRBD2. The CDR3 contains 16 residues. CDR1 and CDR2 (germline): LNHNV, YYDKDF (reference sequence). The junction had 9 bases not matched to a gene; V was cut back by 8 bases and J by 0 bases. The CDR3 DNA is TGTGCCACCTCTCGACCCGGGACTAGCTCCTACAATGAGCAGTTCTTC. Its translation: CATSRPGTSSYNEQFF.

V is TRBV5-1 and J is TRBJ2-3; D possibly corresponds to TRBD1 (6 bases). Trimming took off 2 bases at V and 1 base at J, with 11 bases between the two ends. CDR3 length: 15 amino acids. Germline CDR1 and CDR2: SGHRS and YFSETQ. The DNA for the CDR3 is TGCGCCAGCAGCTTTCCAGGGGCAGGCACAGATACGCAGTATTTT. It specifies CASSFPGAGTDTQYF.

V is TRBV28 and J is TRBJ1-4; TRBD1 matches 9 bases. CDR3 length: 17 amino acids. Germline loops: CDR1 MDHEN, CDR2 SYDVKM. V trimming: 1 base; J trimming: 8 bases; junction bases outside the gene matches: 11. In DNA, the CDR3 is TGTGCCAGCAGTTTATACGGAGGGGGGACAGGGAGGGAAAAACTGTTTTTT. This translates into CASSLYGGGTGREKLFF.

The table lists this clone with a count of one. The chain uses TRBV10-2 and TRBJ1-1, with a weak D call TRBD1 (6 bases). The germline gives CDR1 WSHSY, CDR2 SAAADI. V was clipped by 7 bases and J by 2 bases, with 11 bases between them. This CDR3 region has 13 residues. In DNA, the CDR3 is TGCGCCAGCAAGCTGGGGGCAAACACTGAAGCTTTCTTT. It translates to CASKLGANTEAFF.

The sample holds a few counts of this clone. The CDR3 sequence is CAWSKGQDMQPQHF. For the CDR3, the DNA is TGTGCCTGGAGTAAGGGACAGGATATGCAGCCCCAGCATTTT. This chain joins TRBV30 and TRBJ1-5, with 8 bases lining up with TRBD1. Losses at the gene ends were 2 bases for V and 7 bases for J; bases not matched to a gene: 7. The CDR3 is made up of 14 amino acids. CDR1 and CDR2 from the germline V gene are GTSNPN and SVGIG (reference sequence). The variable domain in full, completed from reference TRBV30 and TRBJ1-5, reads SQTIHQWPATLVQPVGSPLSLECTVEGTSNPNLYWYRQAAGRGLQLLFYSVGIGQISSEVPQNLSASRPQDRQFILSSKKLLLSDSGFYLCAWSKGQDMQPQHFGDGTRLSIL.

The V and J genes are TRBV2 and TRBJ1-6, with D possibly TRBD1 on 6 matching bases. V was shortened by 7 bases and J by 8 bases, with 15 bases between the two germline ends. This CDR3 contains 14 residues. CDR1 is SNHLY, CDR2 FYNNEI, per germline. The CDR3 nucleotides are TGTGCCAGCACCAGGGACAATTTGGATTCACCCCTCCACTTT. The encoded protein is CASTRDNLDSPLHF. The entire variable domain, with the rest obtained from reference TRBV2 and TRBJ1-6, is as follows: EPEVTQTPSHQVTQMGQEVILRCVPISNHLYFYWYRQILGQKVEFLVSFYNNEISEKSEIFDDQFSVERPDGSNFTLKIRSTKLEDSAMYFCASTRDNLDSPLHFGNGTRLTVT.

The chain recombines TRBV18 with TRBJ1-1; TRBD1 is a possible D gene (5 bases). V lost 3 bases, J lost 0 bases, and 20 bases lay in between. Germline V gives CDR1 KGHSH, CDR2 LQKENI. This CDR3 region has 18 residues. CDR3 sequence: CASSPRISGGTVNTEAFF. For the CDR3, the DNA is TGTGCCAGCTCACCGCGAATATCGGGGGGGACGGTGAACACTGAAGCTTTCTTT.

This clone was seen just once. The chain has TRBV6-2 or TRBV6-3 and TRBJ2-7, with D perhaps TRBD1 (6 bases). The CDR3 has 18 amino acids. Trimming cost V 5 bases and J 2 bases, with 25 bases left between them. Germline V gives CDR1 MNHEY, CDR2 SVGEGT. The CDR3 DNA reads as TGTGCCAGCAGTCACCAGTCATTTCAGACAGGCGCACCCTACGAGCAGTACTTC. Translation gives CASSHQSFQTGAPYEQYF.

The chain joins TRBV15 to TRBJ1-5, with D unclear. The CDR3 has 14 residues. Trimming took off 0 bases at V and 0 bases at J, with 3 bases between the two ends. Per germline, CDR1 LNHNV and CDR2 YYDKDF (reference sequence). CDR3 sequence reads: CATSRDVSNQPQHF. CDR3 DNA: TGTGCCACCAGCAGAGACGTTAGCAATCAGCCCCAGCATTTT.

The rearrangement links TRBV9 to TRBJ2-1; TRBD2 matches 7 bases. This CDR3 comprises 15 residues. Per germline, CDR1 SGDLS and CDR2 YYNGEE. J gave up 7 bases and V 2 bases, and 9 bases lay outside the gene matches. CDR3 residues: CASSVPTGGRNEQFF. The CDR3 nucleotides are TGTGCCAGCAGCGTCCCAACGGGAGGACGGAATGAGCAGTTCTTC. Using reference TRBV9 and TRBJ2-1 for the parts outside the CDR3, the full variable domain is DSGVTQTPKHLITATGQRVTLRCSPRSGDLSVYWYQQSLDQGLQFLIQYYNGEERAKGNILERFSAQQFPDLHSELNLSSLELGDSALYFCASSVPTGGRNEQFFGPGTRLTVL.

The chain combines TRBV19 with TRBJ1-1; D perhaps matches TRBD1 (5 bases). V shed 0 bases and J shed 4 bases, with 9 bases lying between them. Germline V lookup: CDR1 LNHDA, CDR2 SQIVND (reference sequence). The CDR3 contains 14 residues. CDR3 bases: TGTGCCAGTAGTATAGACAGCAGGGTCACTGAAGCTTTCTTT. Translated, it gives CASSIDSRVTEAFF. Using reference TRBV19 and TRBJ1-1 for the parts outside the CDR3, the full variable domain is DGGITQSPKYLFRKEGQNVTLSCEQNLNHDAMYWYRQDPGQGLRLIYYSQIVNDFQKGDIAEGYSVSREKKESFPLTVTSAQKNPTAFYLCASSIDSRVTEAFFGQGTRLTVV.

The rearrangement links TRBV4-1 to TRBJ2-6; D may be TRBD2 (5 bases). V gave up 5 bases and J gave up 2 bases, with 19 bases separating them. Germline V gives CDR1 MGHRA, CDR2 YSYEKL. The CDR3 length is 18 residues. CDR3 residues: CASSKDRQRGAGANVLTF. The CDR3 bases are TGCGCCAGCAGCAAGGATCGTCAACGGGGAGCTGGGGCCAACGTCCTGACTTTC.

The rearrangement links TRBV9 to TRBJ2-7, with D perhaps TRBD2 (5 bases). V was trimmed by 0 bases and J by 1 base, leaving 5 bases between them. Germline V gives CDR1 SGDLS, CDR2 YYNGEE. The CDR3 covers 13 residues. CDR3: CASSVGGSYEQYF. CDR3 DNA: TGTGCCAGCAGCGTAGGAGGGTCCTACGAGCAGTACTTC.

This rearrangement joins TRBV27 to TRBJ2-7; D is possibly TRBD2 (7 bases). V was pared by 2 bases and J by 3 bases, with 14 bases between. This CDR3 region has 15 residues. Germline V lookup: CDR1 MNHEY, CDR2 SMNVEV (reference sequence). This chain's CDR3 is CASSLKYREGYEQYF. CDR3 nucleotides: TGTGCCAGCAGTTTAAAGTACAGGGAGGGCTACGAGCAGTACTTC.

This chain connects TRBV27 to TRBJ2-1; 10 bases map to TRBD2. CDR1 and CDR2 (germline): MNHEY, SMNVEV (reference sequence). V shed 2 bases, J shed 2 bases, and the junction held 12 bases outside the gene matches. The CDR3 runs to 19 residues. The CDR3 sequence is CASSLAPPVSGGAYNEQFF. The CDR3 DNA follows: TGTGCCAGCAGTTTAGCCCCTCCCGTAAGCGGGGGGGCCTACAATGAGCAGTTCTTC.

The V and J genes are TRBV5-6 and TRBJ2-3; D not resolved. The germline V gene encodes CDR1 SGHDT and CDR2 YYEEEE. Trimming removed 0 bases at V and 0 bases at J, with 5 bases between. This CDR3 has 14 residues. The CDR3 DNA sequence: TGTGCCAGCAGCTTGGGGGCTAGCACAGATACGCAGTATTTT. This gives the protein CASSLGASTDTQYF.

This clone occurred a few times. The rearrangement uses TRBV18 and TRBJ2-3, with a possible D match to TRBD2 (6 bases). Trimming removed 3 bases at V and 7 bases at J, with 20 bases between. Germline V gives CDR1 KGHSH, CDR2 LQKENI. There are 16 residues in the CDR3. CDR3 region: CASSPSYETSSYTQYF. Here the CDR3 DNA reads TGTGCCAGCTCACCTTCCTACGAGACTAGTTCGTATACGCAGTATTTT.